The 30 T cell receptor beta chains below were found in one sample sequenced in a study of response to subunit inactivated influenza vaccine. TCRdb re-called the RT-PCR reads with MiXCR, one entry per CDR3 protein. The sample lists about 570,000 distinct CDR3 sequences; approximately 10% were seen once. This sample was shared with a second study, whose subject was T cells expressing NK-cell markers. This second study notes: UMIs accompanied the 5'RACE template switching by which TCR beta cDNA was made.

Sequenced material: PBMCs from blood, taken on the day of vaccination. The receptors stem from a man aged 50-59 years who received an inactivated influenza vaccine.

This clonotype was recorded a few times. This rearrangement joins TRBV6-1 to TRBJ2-7, with D hard to call. This CDR3 is built from 16 residues. Germline V gives CDR1 MNHNS, CDR2 SASEGT. V was shortened by 2 bases and J by 2 bases, with 16 bases between the two germline ends. The CDR3 DNA reads as TGTGCCAGCAGTGAAATTGTACAGTCTACTACCTACGAGCAGTACTTC. Encoded protein: CASSEIVQSTTYEQYF.

In this sample, this clonotype turned up many times. V and J are TRBV28 and TRBJ2-3; TRBD2 aligns across 11 bases. The V and J ends lost 5 bases and 0 bases, in that order; junction bases with no gene match: 13. The CDR3 has 19 residues. The germline CDR1 and CDR2 sequences are MDHEN and SYDVKM. For the CDR3, the DNA is TGTGCCAGCAGTGAAATTGGGACTAGCGGAAGAAGTAGCACAGATACGCAGTATTTT. It specifies CASSEIGTSGRSSTDTQYF.

The CDR3 loop is CASSYRQPYEQYF. CDR3 bases: TGTGCCAGCAGTTACAGACAGCCCTACGAGCAGTACTTC. The genes are TRBV6-6 and TRBJ2-7, with a possible D match to TRBD1 (5 bases). V was cut by 2 bases and J by 2 bases, with 7 bases left in between. Germline V gives CDR1 MNHNY, CDR2 SVGAGI (reference sequence). CDR3 size: 13 residues.

The rearrangement uses TRBV15 and TRBJ2-1, with a weak D call TRBD1 (6 bases). The germline V and J ends were trimmed by 0 bases and 6 bases, with 12 bases remaining between them. Germline V gene sequence: CDR1 LNHNV, CDR2 YYDKDF (reference sequence). CDR3 length: 15 residues. The CDR3 sequence: CATSRDQGFSNEQFF. In nucleotides, the CDR3 is TGTGCCACCAGCAGAGATCAGGGGTTTAGCAATGAGCAGTTCTTC.

This clonotype was counted at least ten times. This chain links TRBV13 with TRBJ1-4, with D unresolved. The CDR3 has 14 residues. V lost 1 base and J 6 bases, leaving 9 bases between the germline ends. Germline loops: CDR1 PRHDT, CDR2 FYEKMQ (reference sequence). CDR3 nucleotides: TGTGCCAGCAGCTTAGAGGGTGGCGATGAAAAACTGTTTTTT. It translates to CASSLEGGDEKLFF.

CDR3 in amino acids: CASRETGSNEQFF. CDR3 nucleotide sequence: TGTGCCAGCAGAGAGACAGGGTCGAATGAGCAGTTCTTC. The chain links TRBV6-2 or TRBV6-3 to TRBJ2-1; 7 positions match TRBD1. V shed 6 bases and J 7 bases; nucleotides not matched to a gene: 6. Germline assignment: CDR1 MNHEY and CDR2 SVGEGT. The CDR3 contains 13 residues.

The genes are TRBV10-3 and TRBJ2-3; TRBD1 matches 9 bases. Looked up from germline, CDR1 is ENHRY and CDR2 is SYGVKD. The CDR3 extends over 15 amino acids. The V gene end was trimmed by 6 bases and the J gene end by 0 bases; junction bases not matched to a gene: 4. The DNA of the CDR3 is TGTGCCATCAGCGACAGGGGGTTGAGCACAGATACGCAGTATTTT. This encodes CAISDRGLSTDTQYF.

This chain links TRBV28 with TRBJ1-1, with 9 bases aligning to TRBD1. In germline, CDR1 is MDHEN, CDR2 SYDVKM. V shed 8 bases and J 5 bases; nucleotides not matched to a gene: 15. The CDR3 contains 16 residues. CDR3 in amino acids: CASETIQGAGRTEAFF. The CDR3 bases are TGTGCCAGCGAAACCATACAGGGGGCGGGTAGAACTGAAGCTTTCTTT.

The table lists this clonotype with a few counts. V and J are TRBV5-1 and TRBJ2-2; D is undetermined. Trimming pared 4 bases from V and 9 bases from J, leaving 7 bases between. The CDR3 covers 11 residues. CDR1 and CDR2 (germline): SGHRS, YFSETQ. CDR3: CASSGARELFF. DNA for the CDR3: TGCGCCAGCAGCGGTGCCCGGGAGCTGTTTTTT. The full variable domain, rest sourced from reference TRBV5-1 and TRBJ2-2, is KAGVTQTPRYLIKTRGQQVTLSCSPISGHRSVSWYQQTPGQGLQFLFEYFSETQRNKGNFPGRFSGRQFSNSRSEMNVSTLELGDSALYLCASSGARELFFGEGSRLTVL.

The chain couples TRBV20-1 to TRBJ1-5; D gene ambiguous. Trimming removed 7 bases at V and 4 bases at J, with 23 bases between. This CDR3 is built from 16 residues. CDR1 and CDR2 (germline): DFQATT, SNEGSKA (reference sequence). The CDR3 sequence: CSVKRRAYRGNQPQHF. CDR3 coding DNA: TGCAGTGTTAAACGTCGGGCTTACCGAGGGAATCAGCCCCAGCATTTT.

This clonotype was seen ten or more times. V is TRBV27 and J is TRBJ2-3; D call uncertain. CDR1 and CDR2 (germline): MNHEY, SMNVEV (reference sequence). The CDR3 has 13 residues. Between the trimmed V and J ends, which lost 5 bases and 3 bases, there was a span of 9 bases. The CDR3 protein is CASSPWPTDTQYF. In DNA form, the CDR3 reads TGTGCCAGCAGTCCCTGGCCTACAGATACGCAGTATTTT.

This clonotype showed up just a few times. V is TRBV28 and J is TRBJ1-5; no firm D call. V lost 7 bases, J lost 0 bases, and 13 bases lay in between. This CDR3 is 15 amino acids long. In germline, CDR1 is MDHEN, CDR2 SYDVKM. The CDR3: CASTPRGVSNQPQHF. CDR3 DNA sequence: TGTGCCAGCACCCCACGGGGAGTTAGCAATCAGCCCCAGCATTTT.

The chain employs TRBV5-6 and TRBJ1-2; D gene uncertain. Trimming removed 3 bases at V and 6 bases at J, with 6 bases between. CDR1 is SGHDT, CDR2 YYEEEE, per germline. There are 11 residues in the CDR3. The CDR3 DNA reads TGTGCCAGCAGCTGGGCCAATGGCTACACCTTC. It is translated as CASSWANGYTF.

The genes are TRBV18 and TRBJ2-7, with D uncertain. The germline V and J ends were trimmed by 3 bases and 6 bases, with 12 bases remaining between them. The CDR3 extends over 13 amino acids. Looked up from germline, CDR1 is KGHSH and CDR2 is LQKENI. The CDR3 DNA is TGTGCCAGCTCACCCTCCAATGTAGGCGAGCAGTACTTC. Residues: CASSPSNVGEQYF.

This clonotype was observed at least ten times. The chain joins TRBV12-3 or TRBV12-4 to TRBJ2-2; D possibly corresponds to TRBD1 (5 bases). This CDR3 contains 13 residues. Trimming took 4 bases from V and 6 from J, leaving 9 bases between them. The CDR3 DNA is TGTGCCAGCAGTTACGACAGTCCCGGGGAGCTGTTTTTT. This codes for CASSYDSPGELFF.

This clonotype was seen a few times. The rearrangement uses TRBV7-8 and TRBJ2-3; 8 bases map to TRBD2. Germline-derived CDR1 and CDR2 are SGHVS and FQNEAQ. Germline trimming cut 8 bases from V and 2 bases from J; bases unmatched to any gene: 6. The CDR3 contains 14 residues. The CDR3 bases are TGTGCCAGCTTCCGCGGGAGGTTCACAGATACGCAGTATTTT. This translates into CASFRGRFTDTQYF.

The V gene is TRBV4-3, the J gene TRBJ1-1; TRBD1 is a possible D gene (6 bases). Germline-derived CDR1 and CDR2 are LGHNA and YSLEER. The CDR3 has 15 amino acids. The V gene lost 0 bases and the J gene lost 3 bases, with 11 bases spanning the gap. CDR3 nucleotides: TGCGCCAGCAGCCAAGATGAAGCAGGGGACACTGAAGCTTTCTTT. Its translation is CASSQDEAGDTEAFF.

This clonotype was seen ten or more times. This chain connects TRBV11-2 to TRBJ2-4; 7 positions agree with TRBD2. This CDR3 spans 14 amino acids. Germline CDR1 and CDR2: SGHAT and FQNNGV. The junction had 4 bases not matched to a gene; V was cut back by 2 bases and J by 6 bases. The CDR3 protein is CASSLREGLNIQYF. CDR3 nucleotide sequence: TGTGCCAGCAGCTTAAGGGAGGGGTTAAACATTCAGTACTTC.

The V gene is TRBV5-4, the J gene TRBJ2-2; possibly TRBD1 for D (6 bases). The germline V gene has CDR1 SGHNT and CDR2 YYREEE (reference sequence). The CDR3 is 15 residues long. The V end lost 1 base, the J end lost 0 bases, and 7 bases lay between the germline ends. The CDR3 protein is CASSLTGTNTGELFF. DNA for the CDR3: TGTGCCAGCAGCTTGACAGGGACGAACACCGGGGAGCTGTTTTTT.

This clonotype was seen once. A much larger clone lies a single base off, so this may be a read error. Because the CDR3 is missing its conserved closing phenylalanine or tryptophan, this is likely a read error. This chain uses TRBV12-3 or TRBV12-4 with TRBJ2-7; D gene ambiguous. This CDR3 is 12 amino acids long. The V gene lost 7 bases and the J gene lost 3 bases, with 10 bases spanning the gap. The CDR3 loop reads CASTSSLYEQYY. In nucleotides, the CDR3 is TGTGCCAGCACCAGCTCGCTCTACGAGCAGTACTAC.

The chain links TRBV7-6 to TRBJ2-7; D remains ambiguous. Germline CDR1 and CDR2: SGHVS and FNYEAQ. CDR3 length: 14 amino acids. V lost 2 bases and J 8 bases, leaving 16 bases between the germline ends. For the CDR3, the DNA is TGTGCCAGCAGCTTAACGGAGATGTCTGTGCAGCAGTACTTC. Translating gives CASSLTEMSVQQYF.

This clonotype appeared a few times. The chain is built from TRBV2 and TRBJ2-1, with 8 bases that match TRBD2. The CDR3 has 16 amino acids. V shed 6 bases, J shed 9 bases, and the junction held 16 bases outside the gene matches. Germline lookup yields CDR1 SNHLY and CDR2 FYNNEI. In DNA form, the CDR3 reads TGTGCCAGCAGGAAACAGACTAGCGCCGTGGGTAGTGAGCAGTTCTTC. This sequence encodes CASRKQTSAVGSEQFF.

The V and J genes are TRBV20-1 and TRBJ2-1, with 14 bases that match TRBD2. The CDR3 covers 13 residues. Trimming took 7 bases from V and 8 from J; bases not matched to a gene: 4. The germline CDR1 and CDR2 sequences are DFQATT and SNEGSKA (reference sequence). Here the CDR3 DNA reads TGCAGTGGACTAGCGGGGGGGCCTGATGAGCAGTTCTTC. Residues: CSGLAGGPDEQFF.

The chain carries TRBV28 and TRBJ2-2; D uncertain. The CDR3 runs to 13 residues. CDR1 and CDR2 (germline): MDHEN, SYDVKM. V lost 3 bases to trimming and J lost 4 bases, with 6 bases between them. The CDR3 loop reads CASSFSPTGELFF. The DNA for the CDR3 is TGTGCCAGCAGTTTTAGCCCCACCGGGGAGCTGTTTTTT.

This chain uses TRBV11-2 with TRBJ1-5; D remains ambiguous. The CDR3 has 13 amino acids. Trimming took off 5 bases at V and 1 base at J, with 6 bases between the two ends. Germline V CDR1 and CDR2: SGHAT, FQNNGV. CDR3 in amino acids: CASSVQSNQPQHF. CDR3 DNA: TGTGCCAGCAGCGTACAGAGCAATCAGCCCCAGCATTTT.

This clonotype has a handful of counts. This chain joins TRBV12-3 or TRBV12-4 and TRBJ1-4; 10 bases are a match to TRBD1. There are 14 residues in the CDR3. The junction had 6 bases not matched to a gene; V was cut back by 4 bases and J by 10 bases. The CDR3 spells CASSSGDRGSKLFF. The CDR3 nucleotides read TGTGCCAGCAGTTCAGGGGACAGGGGTTCAAAACTGTTTTTT.

This clonotype was counted between two and nine times. The chain links TRBV4-3 to TRBJ2-1; D is undetermined. The CDR3 is 16 amino acids. Trimming cost V 0 bases and J 0 bases, with 9 bases left between them. Germline CDR1 is LGHNA and CDR2 is YSLEER. The CDR3 DNA sequence: TGCGCCAGCAGCCAAGAAGGGCTAGGCTCCTACAATGAGCAGTTCTTC. Translation: CASSQEGLGSYNEQFF.

Only a few counts were recorded for this clonotype. This chain links TRBV29-1 with TRBJ2-7; 8 positions match TRBD2. In germline, CDR1 is SQVTM, CDR2 ANQGSEA. CDR3 length: 14 residues. The V gene end was trimmed by 7 bases and the J gene end by 1 base; junction bases not matched to a gene: 9. The CDR3 coding sequence is TGCAGCGCCGGAGAGACTAGCGCTTCCTACGAGCAGTACTTC. This encodes CSAGETSASYEQYF.

The chain is built from TRBV10-3 and TRBJ2-2; TRBD1 matches at 7 bases. CDR1 is ENHRY, CDR2 SYGVKD, per germline. V lost 4 bases to trimming and J lost 6 bases; unmatched junction nucleotides: 5. The CDR3 runs to 14 residues. DNA of the CDR3: TGTGCCATCAGTGCGGACAGGTCTCCCGGGGAGCTGTTTTTT. Translated: CAISADRSPGELFF.

This chain links TRBV7-2 with TRBJ2-3; 7 bases are shared with TRBD2. Unmatched junction bases numbered 4, after V lost 2 bases and J lost 2 bases. Germline values: CDR1 SGHTA, CDR2 FQGNSA. CDR3 length: 15 residues. In DNA, the CDR3 is TGTGCCAGCAGCTTACCGGGACTAATCACAGATACGCAGTATTTT. This codes for CASSLPGLITDTQYF.